The clone carrying this T cell receptor beta chain was recorded at least ten times. A much larger clonotype is one base distant, so this may be a read error. V dropped 1 base and J dropped 4 bases, with 1 base sitting between them. Looked up from germline, CDR1 is DFQATT and CDR2 is SNEGSKA (reference sequence). This CDR3 is built from 10 residues. Other autoimmune diseases, uncontrolled infections, pregnancy or lactation led to the exclusion of patients. These data come from a study of Graves' ophthalmopathy and Graves' hyperthyroidism. At the level of the study: Being free of ophthalmopathy for 18 months of follow-up defined stable hyperthyroidism.

RNA transcripts yielded amplified TCR beta CDR3 regions. First-round RT-PCR used HTBI primers; second-round multiplex PCR followed. TCRdb recomputed calls from the multiplex PCR reads with MiXCR, one row per CDR3 protein. The sample has around 1,000,000 distinct CDR3 sequences, about 38% seen once. This receptor was obtained from an adult man with Graves' hyperthyroidism. The specimen sequenced was peripheral blood or thyroid tissue (not recorded which). V gene TRBV20-1 combines with J gene TRBJ2-5; D call uncertain. CDR3 nucleotides: TGCAGTGCTAGAGCAGAGACCCAGTACTTC. Protein product: CSARAETQYF.